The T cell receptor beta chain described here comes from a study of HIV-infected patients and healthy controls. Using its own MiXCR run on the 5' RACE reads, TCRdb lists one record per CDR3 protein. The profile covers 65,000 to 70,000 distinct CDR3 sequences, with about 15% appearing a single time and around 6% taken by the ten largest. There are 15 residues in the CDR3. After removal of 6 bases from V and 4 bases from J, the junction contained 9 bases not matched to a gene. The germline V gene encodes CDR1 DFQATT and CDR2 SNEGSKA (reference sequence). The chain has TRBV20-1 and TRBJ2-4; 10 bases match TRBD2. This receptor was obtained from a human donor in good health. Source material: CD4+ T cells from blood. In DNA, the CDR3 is TGCAGTGCGGGGAGAGCGGGAGGGTCGAAAAACATTCAGTACTTC. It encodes CSAGRAGGSKNIQYF.